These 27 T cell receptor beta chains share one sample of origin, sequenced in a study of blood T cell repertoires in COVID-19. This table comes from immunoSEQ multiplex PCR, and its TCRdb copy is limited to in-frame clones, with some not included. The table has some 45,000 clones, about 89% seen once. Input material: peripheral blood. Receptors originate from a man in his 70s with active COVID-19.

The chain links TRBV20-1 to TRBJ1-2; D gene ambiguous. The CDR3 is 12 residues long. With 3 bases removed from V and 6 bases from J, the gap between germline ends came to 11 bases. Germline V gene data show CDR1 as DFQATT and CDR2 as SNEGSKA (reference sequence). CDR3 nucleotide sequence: TGCAGTGCTAGTTTGGCCGGGGATGGCTACACCTTC. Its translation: CSASLAGDGYTF.

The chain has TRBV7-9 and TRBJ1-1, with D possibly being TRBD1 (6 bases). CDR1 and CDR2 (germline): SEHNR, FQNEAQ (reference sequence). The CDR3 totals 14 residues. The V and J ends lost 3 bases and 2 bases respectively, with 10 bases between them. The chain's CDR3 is CASSLAGANTEAFF. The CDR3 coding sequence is TGTGCCAGCAGCTTGGCGGGGGCCAACACTGAAGCTTTCTTT.

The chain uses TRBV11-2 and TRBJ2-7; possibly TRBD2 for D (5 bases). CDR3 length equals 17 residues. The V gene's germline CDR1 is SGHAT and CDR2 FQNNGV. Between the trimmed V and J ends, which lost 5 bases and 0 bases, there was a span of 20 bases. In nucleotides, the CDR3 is TGTGCCAGCAGCCCTTACGACTACCCCCTTAGCTCCTACGAGCAGTACTTC. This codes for CASSPYDYPLSSYEQYF.

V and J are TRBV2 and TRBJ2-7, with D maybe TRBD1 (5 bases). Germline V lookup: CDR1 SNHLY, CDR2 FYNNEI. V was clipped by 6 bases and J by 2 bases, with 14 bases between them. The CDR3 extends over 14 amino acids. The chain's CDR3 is CASRETDSTYEQYF. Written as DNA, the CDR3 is TGTGCCAGCAGAGAGACAGACAGTACCTACGAGCAGTACTTC. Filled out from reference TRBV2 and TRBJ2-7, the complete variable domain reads EPEVTQTPSHQVTQMGQEVILRCVPISNHLYFYWYRQILGQKVEFLVSFYNNEISEKSEIFDDQFSVERPDGSNFTLKIRSTKLEDSAMYFCASRETDSTYEQYFGPGTRLTVT.

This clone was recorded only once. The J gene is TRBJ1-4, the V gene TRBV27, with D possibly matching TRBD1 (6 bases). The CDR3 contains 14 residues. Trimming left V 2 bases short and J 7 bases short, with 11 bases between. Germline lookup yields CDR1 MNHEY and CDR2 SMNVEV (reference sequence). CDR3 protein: CASSLLVGGEKLFF. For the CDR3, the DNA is TGTGCCAGCAGTTTACTGGTAGGGGGTGAAAAACTGTTTTTT.

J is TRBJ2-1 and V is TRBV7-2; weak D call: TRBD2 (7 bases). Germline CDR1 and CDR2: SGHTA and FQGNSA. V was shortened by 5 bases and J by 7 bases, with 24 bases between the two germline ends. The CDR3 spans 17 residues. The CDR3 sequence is CASSPPGRRGPGNEQFF. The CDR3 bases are TGTGCCAGCAGCCCCCCCGGGAGGCGGGGGCCCGGGAATGAGCAGTTCTTC.

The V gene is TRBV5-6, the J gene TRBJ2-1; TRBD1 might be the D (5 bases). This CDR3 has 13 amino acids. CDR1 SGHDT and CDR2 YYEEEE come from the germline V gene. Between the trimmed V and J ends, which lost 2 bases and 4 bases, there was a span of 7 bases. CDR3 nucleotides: TGTGCCAGCAGCTTTAACAGGTACAATGAGCAGTTCTTC. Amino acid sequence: CASSFNRYNEQFF.

DNA for the CDR3: TGTGCCATCAGACTGGACAGGCCAAACACCGGGGAGCTGTTTTTT. It is translated as CAIRLDRPNTGELFF. The rearrangement links TRBV10-3 to TRBJ2-2; 7 bases line up with TRBD1. Germline V lookup: CDR1 ENHRY, CDR2 SYGVKD. The ends lost 6 bases at V and 2 bases at J; junction bases unmatched: 6. CDR3 size: 15 residues.

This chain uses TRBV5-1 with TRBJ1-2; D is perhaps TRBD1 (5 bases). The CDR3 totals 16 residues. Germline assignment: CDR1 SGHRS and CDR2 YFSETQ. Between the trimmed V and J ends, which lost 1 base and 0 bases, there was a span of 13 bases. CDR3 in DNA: TGCGCCAGCAGCTTGATTCCGACAGTTGCTAACTATGGCTACACCTTC. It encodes CASSLIPTVANYGYTF.

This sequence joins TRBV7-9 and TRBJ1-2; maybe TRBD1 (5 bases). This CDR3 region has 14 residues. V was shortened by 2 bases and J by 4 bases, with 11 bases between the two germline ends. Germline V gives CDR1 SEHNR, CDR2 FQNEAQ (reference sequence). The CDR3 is CASSLWDSTYGYTF. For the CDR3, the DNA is TGTGCCAGCAGCTTATGGGACTCTACCTATGGCTACACCTTC.

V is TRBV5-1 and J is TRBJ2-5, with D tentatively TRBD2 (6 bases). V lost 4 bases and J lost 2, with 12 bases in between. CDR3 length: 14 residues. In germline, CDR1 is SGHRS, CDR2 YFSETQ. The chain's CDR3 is CASSGGVWQETQYF. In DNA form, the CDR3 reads TGCGCCAGCAGCGGAGGGGTGTGGCAAGAGACCCAGTACTTC.

The CDR3 here is CASSFGLAADTQYF. The CDR3 DNA reads TGTGCCAGCAGCTTTGGACTAGCCGCAGATACGCAGTATTTT. The chain joins TRBV7-2 to TRBJ2-3; 8 bases align to TRBD2. Unmatched junction bases numbered 3, after V lost 3 bases and J lost 4 bases. The CDR3 loop spans 14 amino acids. Germline-derived CDR1 and CDR2 are SGHTA and FQGNSA.

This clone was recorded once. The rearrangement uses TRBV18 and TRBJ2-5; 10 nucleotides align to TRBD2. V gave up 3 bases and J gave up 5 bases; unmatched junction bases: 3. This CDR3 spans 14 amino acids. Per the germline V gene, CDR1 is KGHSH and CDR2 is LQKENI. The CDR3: CASSPPGLAETQYF. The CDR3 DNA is TGTGCCAGCTCACCCCCGGGACTAGCGGAGACCCAGTACTTC.

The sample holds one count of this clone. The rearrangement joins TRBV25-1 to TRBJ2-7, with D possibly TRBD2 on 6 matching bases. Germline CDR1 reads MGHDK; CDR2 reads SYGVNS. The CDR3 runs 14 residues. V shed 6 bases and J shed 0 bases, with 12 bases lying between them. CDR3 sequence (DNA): TGTGCCAGCAGGCCTGGCGGGGCCTCCTACGAGCAGTACTTC. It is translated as CASRPGGASYEQYF.

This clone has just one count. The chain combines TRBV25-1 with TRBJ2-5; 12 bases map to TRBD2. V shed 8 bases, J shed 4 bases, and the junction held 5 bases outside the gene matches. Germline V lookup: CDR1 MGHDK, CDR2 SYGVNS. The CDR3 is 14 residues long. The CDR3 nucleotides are TGTGCCAGCTCGACTAGCGGGGGCGGAGAGACCCAGTACTTC. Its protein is CASSTSGGGETQYF. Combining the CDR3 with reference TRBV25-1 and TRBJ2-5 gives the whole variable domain EADIYQTPRYLVIGTGKKITLECSQTMGHDKMYWYQQDPGMELHLIHYSYGVNSTEKGDLSSESTVSRIRTEHFPLTLESARPSHTSQYLCASSTSGGGETQYFGPGTRLLVL.

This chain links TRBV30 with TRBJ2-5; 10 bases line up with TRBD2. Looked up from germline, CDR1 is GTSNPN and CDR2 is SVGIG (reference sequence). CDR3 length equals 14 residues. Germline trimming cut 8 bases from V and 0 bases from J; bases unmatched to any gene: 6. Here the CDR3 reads CARLAGVYQETQYF. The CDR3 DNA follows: TGTGCCAGACTAGCGGGCGTGTACCAAGAGACCCAGTACTTC.

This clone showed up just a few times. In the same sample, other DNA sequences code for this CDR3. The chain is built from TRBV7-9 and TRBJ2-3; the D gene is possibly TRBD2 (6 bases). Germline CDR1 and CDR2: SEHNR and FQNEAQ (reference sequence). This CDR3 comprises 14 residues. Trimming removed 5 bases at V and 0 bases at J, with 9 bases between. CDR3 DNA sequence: TGTGCCAGCAGCCTGGAGGGGAGCACAGATACGCAGTATTTT. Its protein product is CASSLEGSTDTQYF.

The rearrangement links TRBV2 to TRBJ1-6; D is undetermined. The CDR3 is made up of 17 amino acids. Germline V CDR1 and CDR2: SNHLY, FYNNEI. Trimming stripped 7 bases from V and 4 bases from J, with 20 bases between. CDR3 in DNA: TGTGCCAGCAAACGCAGGTTCGAAGAACAATATAATTCACCCCTCCACTTT. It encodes CASKRRFEEQYNSPLHF.

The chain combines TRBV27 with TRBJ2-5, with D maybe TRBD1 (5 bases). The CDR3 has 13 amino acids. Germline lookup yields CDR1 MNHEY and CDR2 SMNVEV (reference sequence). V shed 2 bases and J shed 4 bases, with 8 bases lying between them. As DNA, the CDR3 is TGTGCCAGCAGTTTACTCCAGGGAGAGACCCAGTACTTC. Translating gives CASSLLQGETQYF.

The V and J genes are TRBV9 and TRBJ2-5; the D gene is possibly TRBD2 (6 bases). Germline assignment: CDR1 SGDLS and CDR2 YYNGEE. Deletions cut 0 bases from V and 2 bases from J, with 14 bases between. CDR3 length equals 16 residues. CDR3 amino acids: CASSVAQGLQQETQYF. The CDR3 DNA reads TGTGCCAGCAGCGTAGCTCAGGGACTCCAACAAGAGACCCAGTACTTC.

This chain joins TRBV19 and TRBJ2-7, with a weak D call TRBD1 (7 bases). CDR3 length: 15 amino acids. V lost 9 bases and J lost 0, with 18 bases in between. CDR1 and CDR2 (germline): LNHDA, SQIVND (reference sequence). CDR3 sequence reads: CASLGTAGGSYEQYF. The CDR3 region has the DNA TGTGCCAGCCTAGGGACAGCCGGGGGCTCCTACGAGCAGTACTTC. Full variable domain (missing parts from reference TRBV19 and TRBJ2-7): DGGITQSPKYLFRKEGQNVTLSCEQNLNHDAMYWYRQDPGQGLRLIYYSQIVNDFQKGDIAEGYSVSREKKESFPLTVTSAQKNPTAFYLCASLGTAGGSYEQYFGPGTRLTVT.

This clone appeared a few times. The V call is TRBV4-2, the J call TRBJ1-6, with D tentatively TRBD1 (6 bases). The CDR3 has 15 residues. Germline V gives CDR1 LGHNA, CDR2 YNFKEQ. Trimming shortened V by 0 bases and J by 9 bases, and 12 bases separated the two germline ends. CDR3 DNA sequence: TGTGCCAGCAGCCAAGATCTCAGGGGACCTTCACCCCTCCACTTT. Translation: CASSQDLRGPSPLHF.

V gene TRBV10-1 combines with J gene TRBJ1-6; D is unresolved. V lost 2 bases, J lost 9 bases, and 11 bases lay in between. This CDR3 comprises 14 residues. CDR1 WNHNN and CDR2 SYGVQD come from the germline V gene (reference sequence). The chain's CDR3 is CASSETTPGSPLHF. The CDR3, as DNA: TGCGCCAGCAGTGAGACGACACCAGGTTCACCCCTCCACTTT.

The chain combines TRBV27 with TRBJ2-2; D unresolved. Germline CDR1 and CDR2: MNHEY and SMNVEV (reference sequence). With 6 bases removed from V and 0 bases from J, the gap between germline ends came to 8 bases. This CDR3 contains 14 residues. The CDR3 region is CASRPNSNTGELFF. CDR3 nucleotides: TGTGCCAGCAGACCGAACTCGAACACCGGGGAGCTGTTTTTT.

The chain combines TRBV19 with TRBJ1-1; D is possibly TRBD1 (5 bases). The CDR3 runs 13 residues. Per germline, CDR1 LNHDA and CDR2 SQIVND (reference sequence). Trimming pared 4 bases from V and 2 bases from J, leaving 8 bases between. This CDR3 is CASSRQINTEAFF. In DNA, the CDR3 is TGTGCCAGTAGTAGACAGATAAACACTGAAGCTTTCTTT.

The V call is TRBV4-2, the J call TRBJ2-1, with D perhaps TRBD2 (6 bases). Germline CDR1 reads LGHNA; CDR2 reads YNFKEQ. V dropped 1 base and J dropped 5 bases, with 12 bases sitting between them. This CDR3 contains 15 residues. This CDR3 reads CASSQGGGANNEQFF. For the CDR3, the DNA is TGTGCCAGCAGCCAAGGAGGCGGGGCGAACAATGAGCAGTTCTTC.

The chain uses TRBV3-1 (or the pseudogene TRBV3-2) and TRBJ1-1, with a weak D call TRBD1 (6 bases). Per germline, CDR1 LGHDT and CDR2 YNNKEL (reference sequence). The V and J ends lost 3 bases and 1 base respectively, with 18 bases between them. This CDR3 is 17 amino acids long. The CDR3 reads CASSHPRGQGRNTEAFF. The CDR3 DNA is TGTGCCAGCAGCCACCCCAGGGGTCAGGGGCGGAACACTGAAGCTTTCTTT.